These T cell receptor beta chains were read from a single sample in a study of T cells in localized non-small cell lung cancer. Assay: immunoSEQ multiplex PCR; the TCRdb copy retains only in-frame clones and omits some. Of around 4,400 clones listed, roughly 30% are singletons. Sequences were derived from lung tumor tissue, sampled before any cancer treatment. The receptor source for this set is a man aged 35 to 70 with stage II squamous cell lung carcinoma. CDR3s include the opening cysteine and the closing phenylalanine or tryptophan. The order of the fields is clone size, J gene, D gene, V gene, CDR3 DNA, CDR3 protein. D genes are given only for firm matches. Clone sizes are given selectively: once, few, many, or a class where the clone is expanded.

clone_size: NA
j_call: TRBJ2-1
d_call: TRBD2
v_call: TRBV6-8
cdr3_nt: TGTGCCAGCAAACTTACGGGAGGGTTGGATGAGCAGTTCTTC
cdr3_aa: CASKLTGGLDEQFF

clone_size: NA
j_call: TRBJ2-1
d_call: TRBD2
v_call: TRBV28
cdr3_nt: TGTGCCAGCAGTAAAATATCGGGAGGGCCCTCTTTCGAGGAGCAGTTCTTC
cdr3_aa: CASSKISGGPSFEEQFF

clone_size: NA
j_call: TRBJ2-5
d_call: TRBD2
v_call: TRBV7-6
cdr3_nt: TGTGCCAGCAGCTTAGCAAGGCTAGCGGGAGGAGGCGAGACCCAGTACTTC
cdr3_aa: CASSLARLAGGGETQYF

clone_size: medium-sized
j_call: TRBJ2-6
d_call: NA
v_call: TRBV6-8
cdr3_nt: TGTGCCAGCAGTTATCAGGGTACTCTCTCTGGGGCCAACGTCCTGACTTTC
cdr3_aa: CASSYQGTLSGANVLTF

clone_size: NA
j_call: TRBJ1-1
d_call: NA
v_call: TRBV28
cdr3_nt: TGTGCCAGCAGGTACAGCATGAACACTGAAGCTTTCTTT
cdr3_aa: CASRYSMNTEAFF

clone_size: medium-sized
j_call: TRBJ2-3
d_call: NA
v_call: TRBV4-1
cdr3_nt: TGCGCCAGCAGCCTCCTCGAATGGGATACGCAGTATTTT
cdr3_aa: CASSLLEWDTQYF

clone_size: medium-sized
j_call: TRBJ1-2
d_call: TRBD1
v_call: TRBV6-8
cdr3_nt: TGTGCCAGTGCGGGACAGGGAGGAGATAACTATGGCTACACCTTC
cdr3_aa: CASAGQGGDNYGYTF

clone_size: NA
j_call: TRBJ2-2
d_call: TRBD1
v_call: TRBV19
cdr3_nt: TGTGCCAGTAGTATTGGACAGGGGGCCACCGGGGAGCTGTTTTTT
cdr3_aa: CASSIGQGATGELFF

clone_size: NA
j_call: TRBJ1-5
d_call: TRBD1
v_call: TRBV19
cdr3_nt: TGTGCCAGTACGTTTGAGGGACAGGGGTTTCATAGCAATCAGCCCCAGCATTTT
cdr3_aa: CASTFEGQGFHSNQPQHF

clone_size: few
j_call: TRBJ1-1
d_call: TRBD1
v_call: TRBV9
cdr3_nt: TGTGCCAGCAGCTTCTACGACAGGGATACTGAAGCTTTCTTT
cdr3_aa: CASSFYDRDTEAFF

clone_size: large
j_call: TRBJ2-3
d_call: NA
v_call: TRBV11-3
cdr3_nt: TGTGCCAGCAGCTTAGGGATGTGGGAGGAGGTAGGGACGCAGTATTTT
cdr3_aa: CASSLGMWEEVGTQYF

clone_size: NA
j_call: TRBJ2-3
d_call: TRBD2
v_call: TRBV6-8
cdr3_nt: TGTGCCAGCAGTTTACGCCAAAAACAGACTAGCGGACGCGCGGATACGCAGTATTTT
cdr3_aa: CASSLRQKQTSGRADTQYF

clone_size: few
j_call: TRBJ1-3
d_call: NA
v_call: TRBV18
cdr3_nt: TGTGCCAGCTCACACATTCCTCGAGGGGAGTATGGAAACACCATATATTTT
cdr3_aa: CASSHIPRGEYGNTIYF

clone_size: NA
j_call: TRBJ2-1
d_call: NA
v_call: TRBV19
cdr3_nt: TGTGCCAGTAGTATAGGCCGGAGGTCGGGAGTGAGTGAGCAGTTCTTC
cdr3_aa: CASSIGRRSGVSEQFF

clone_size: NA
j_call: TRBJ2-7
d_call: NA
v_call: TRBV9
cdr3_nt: TGTGCCAGCAGCGTAGGGGATGTGACATCCTACGAGCAGTACTTC
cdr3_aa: CASSVGDVTSYEQYF

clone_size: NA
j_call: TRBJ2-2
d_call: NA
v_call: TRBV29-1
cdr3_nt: TGCAGCGTTGACAGGGAAAACACCGGGGAGCTGTTTTTT
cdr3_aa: CSVDRENTGELFF

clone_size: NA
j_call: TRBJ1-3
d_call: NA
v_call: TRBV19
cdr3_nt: TGTGCCAGTCATTCTAGCTCTGGAAACACCATATATTTT
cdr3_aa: CASHSSSGNTIYF

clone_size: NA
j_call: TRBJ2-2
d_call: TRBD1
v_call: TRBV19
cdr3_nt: TGTGCCAGTAGTAGGGCAGGGGGCCGCCCCGGGGAGCTGTTTTTT
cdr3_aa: CASSRAGGRPGELFF

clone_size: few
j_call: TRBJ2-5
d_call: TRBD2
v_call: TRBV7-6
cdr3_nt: TGTGCCAGCAGCACAGCGGGGGCGTACCAAGAGACCCAGTACTTC
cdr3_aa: CASSTAGAYQETQYF

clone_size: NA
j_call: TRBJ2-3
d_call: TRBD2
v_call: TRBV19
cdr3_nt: TGTGCCAGTACGTGGACTAGCGGCTCGACCCCAGATACGCAGTATTTT
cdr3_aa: CASTWTSGSTPDTQYF

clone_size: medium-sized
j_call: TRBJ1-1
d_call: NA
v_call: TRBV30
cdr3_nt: TGTGCCTGGACCAAAACTGAGAACACTGAAGCTTTCTTT
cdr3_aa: CAWTKTENTEAFF

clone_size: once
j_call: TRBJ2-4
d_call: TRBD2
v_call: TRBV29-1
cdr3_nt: TGCAGCGCCGGGGGGGAGAACGACGCCAAAAACATTCAGTACTTC
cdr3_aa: CSAGGENDAKNIQYF

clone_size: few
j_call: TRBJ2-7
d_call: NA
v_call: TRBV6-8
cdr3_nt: TGTGCCAGCAGCGGGAATCTAGCCCTCTCTTACGAGCAGTACTTC
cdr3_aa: CASSGNLALSYEQYF

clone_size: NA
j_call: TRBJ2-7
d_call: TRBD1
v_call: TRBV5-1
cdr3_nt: TGCGCCAGCAGGGTACGACAACAGGGGATAAAAACCTACGAGCAGTACTTC
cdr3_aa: CASRVRQQGIKTYEQYF

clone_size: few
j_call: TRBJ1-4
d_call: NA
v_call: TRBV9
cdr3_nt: TGTGCCAGCAGCGTAGGGGTGACCAGGACGGCTAATGAAAAACTGTTTTTT
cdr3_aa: CASSVGVTRTANEKLFF

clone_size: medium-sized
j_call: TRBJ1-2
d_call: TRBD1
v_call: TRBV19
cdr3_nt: TGTGCCAGTAGTATGACAGGGGCCTTGACTATCTACACCTTC
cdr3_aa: CASSMTGALTIYTF

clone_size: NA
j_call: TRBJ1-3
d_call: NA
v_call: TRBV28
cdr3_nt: TGTGCCAGCAGGCTGGGGCACCGGTCTGGAAACACCATATATTTT
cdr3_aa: CASRLGHRSGNTIYF

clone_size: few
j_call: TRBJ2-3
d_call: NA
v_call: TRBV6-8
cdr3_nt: TGTGCCAGCAGTGTCCGGGATTCAGATACGCAGTATTTT
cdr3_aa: CASSVRDSDTQYF

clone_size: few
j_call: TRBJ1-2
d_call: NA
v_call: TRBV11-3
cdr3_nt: TGTGCCAGCAGCCCACCAAACAAGGGATACTATGGCTACACCTTC
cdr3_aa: CASSPPNKGYYGYTF

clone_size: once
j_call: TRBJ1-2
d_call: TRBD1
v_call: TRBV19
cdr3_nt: TGTGCCAGTAGTCCAGACAGGGGAAACTATGGCTACACCTTC
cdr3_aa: CASSPDRGNYGYTF

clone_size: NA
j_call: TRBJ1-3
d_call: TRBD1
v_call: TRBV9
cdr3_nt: TGTGCCAGCAGCGTTACAAGGGGGCCCGGAAACACCATATATTTT
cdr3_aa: CASSVTRGPGNTIYF

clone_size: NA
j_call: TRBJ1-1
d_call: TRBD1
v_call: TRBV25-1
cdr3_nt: TGTGCCAGCAGTTCATTACAGGGGGCTGAAGCTTTCTTT
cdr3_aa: CASSSLQGAEAFF

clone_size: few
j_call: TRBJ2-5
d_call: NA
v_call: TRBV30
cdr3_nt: TGTGCCTGGGCCCCCGGGGAGACCCAGTACTTC
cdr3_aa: CAWAPGETQYF

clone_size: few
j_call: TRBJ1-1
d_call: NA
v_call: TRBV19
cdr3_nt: TGTGCCAGTACTCCTGGGTGGGAAGCTTTCTTT
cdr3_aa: CASTPGWEAFF

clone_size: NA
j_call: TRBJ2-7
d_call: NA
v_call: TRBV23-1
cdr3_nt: TGCGCCAGCAGTCAATCGTGTAATGGGTACTACGAGCAGTACTTC
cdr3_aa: CASSQSCNGYYEQYF

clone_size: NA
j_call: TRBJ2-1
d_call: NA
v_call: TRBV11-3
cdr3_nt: TGTGCCAGCAGCTTAGATCCGAGTCCCAATGAGCAGTTCTTC
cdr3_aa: CASSLDPSPNEQFF

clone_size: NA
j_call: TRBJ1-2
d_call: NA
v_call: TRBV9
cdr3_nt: TGTGCCAGCAGCGTAGGCAACGTCCTTAACTATGGCTACACCTTC
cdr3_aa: CASSVGNVLNYGYTF